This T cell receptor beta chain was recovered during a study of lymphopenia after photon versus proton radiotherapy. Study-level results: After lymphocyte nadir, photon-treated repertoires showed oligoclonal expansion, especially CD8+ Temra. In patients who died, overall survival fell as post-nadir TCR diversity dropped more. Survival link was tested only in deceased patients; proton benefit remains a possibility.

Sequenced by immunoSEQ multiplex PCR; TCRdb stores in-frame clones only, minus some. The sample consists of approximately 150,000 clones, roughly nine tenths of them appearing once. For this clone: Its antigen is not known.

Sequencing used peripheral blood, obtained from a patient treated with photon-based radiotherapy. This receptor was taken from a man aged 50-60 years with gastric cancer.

The CDR3 nucleotides are TGTGCCATCAGTGAGTCCCTAGCGGGGAGTAAGCAGTACTTC. It yields the protein CAISESLAGSKQYF. The V and J genes are TRBV10-3 and TRBJ2-7; 9 nucleotides agree with TRBD2. Trimming took 0 bases from V and 8 from J; bases not matched to a gene: 5. This CDR3 has 14 amino acids. CDR1 and CDR2 from the germline V gene are ENHRY and SYGVKD.